What follows describes a single T cell receptor beta chain. Its antigen remains unidentified. PCR primers comprised 60 Vbeta and 13 Jbeta primers. Here immunoSEQ multiplex PCR was the method, and the copy in TCRdb shows in-frame clones only, minus some. Of tens of thousands of clones in the sample, about 79% are singletons; the top ten hold approximately 6%. The data were obtained in a study of cytomegalovirus exposure and HLA in healthy donors. Study details: Sequencing of some 190 million T cells in an earlier analysis found 100 million or so unique TCR beta sequences.

There are 15 residues in the CDR3. Germline V CDR1 and CDR2: LNHDA, SQIVND (reference sequence). Study outcomes and limitations: Most TCR sequences were rare, but some public TCRs occurred in many donors.

This clonotype was obtained from a male donor in good health and CMV-seropositive. The chain recombines TRBV19 with TRBJ2-5; TRBD2 aligns across 13 bases. Near its end, the DNA agrees better with TRBJ2-7, so the J call may be wrong. Sequencing used PBMCs. This CDR3 is CASSIRTSGGYEQYF. DNA for the CDR3: TGTGCCAGTAGTATCAGGACTAGCGGGGGCTACGAGCAGTACTTC.